A single sample gave rise to the 5 T cell receptor delta chains below, sequenced in a study of gamma-delta T cells after stem cell transplantation. TCRdb fed the RT-PCR reads to CATT. The profile shows about 2,800 delta-chain clones, 2.5% to 3% of them singletons. Sequences were obtained from gamma-delta T cells. These receptors all come from a human donor. It is not recorded whose cells these are; they may come from a transplant donor.

This clone was counted a few times. Being one base from a much bigger clone, this may be a read error. V is TRDV2 and J is TRDJ1, with TRDD3 as a possible D gene (5 bases). Per the germline V gene, CDR1 is GEAIGNYY and CDR2 is EKD. This CDR3 is 14 amino acids long. V was cut by 0 bases and J by 3 bases, with 10 bases left in between. CDR3 nucleotides: TGTGCCTGTGACACCGCTGGGCCATCCGATAAACTCATCTTT. Its protein product is CACDTAGPSDKLIF.

Points on this clone: A read error likely explains why the TCRdb protein, taken from a much larger clone, differs from this DNA's translation at residue 9; the protein shown is translated from the DNA. The J gene is TRDJ1, the V gene TRDV2; D gene uncertain. This CDR3 comprises 17 residues. Looked up from germline, CDR1 is GEAIGNYY and CDR2 is EKD. V gave up 3 bases and J gave up 1 base, with 20 bases separating them. CDR3 nucleotides: TGTGCCTGTGACCCGCTACGGACGGTGGGAATCACCGATAAACTCATCTTT. It is translated as CACDPLRTVGITDKLIF.

Concerning this clone itself: A far larger clone is only one base removed, so a read error is likely. The chain carries TRDV2 and TRDJ1; no clear D gene. The V end lost 0 bases, the J end lost 3 bases, and 13 bases lay between the germline ends. The CDR3 consists of 15 residues. The V gene's germline CDR1 is GEAIGNYY and CDR2 EKD. The CDR3 nucleotides read TGTGCCTGTGACACCGCGTCGACTTCGCCCGATAAACTCATCTTT. Translation: CACDTASTSPDKLIF.

About this clone itself: Other DNA variants within this sample encode the same CDR3. The V and J genes are TRDV2 and TRDJ1; 8 positions match TRDD3. The CDR3 length is 18 residues. CDR1 is GEAIGNYY, CDR2 EKD, per germline. The ends lost 5 bases at V and 0 bases at J; junction bases unmatched: 16. CDR3 coding DNA: TGTGCCTGTGCATGTGGTTCCCTTGGGGGATCAGACACCGATAAACTCATCTTT. As protein: CACACGSLGGSDTDKLIF.

Remarks on this clone: The amino acid sequence in TCRdb belongs to a much larger clone and departs from this DNA's translation at residue 4, likely a sequencing read error; the sequence shown is translated from the DNA. The rearrangement uses TRDV2 and TRDJ1, with TRDD3 matching 8 bases. Looked up from germline, CDR1 is GEAIGNYY and CDR2 is EKD. The length of the CDR3 is 17 residues. CDR3 DNA: TGTGCCTGTGGCACCGTGGGGATACTTGGGGACACCGATAAACTCATCTTT. Protein product: CACGTVGILGDTDKLIF.